The T cell receptor (beta chain) under discussion was sequenced for a study of T cell clusters in autoimmune cytopenias. About the study: Per sample, median TRB depth was roughly 50,000 reads, yielding a median around 2,400 distinct clonotypes.

In the case of this clonotype: Its cognate antigen is unknown.

Multiplex touch-down PCR amplified TRB using TRB-A and TRB-B pools in one tube. TCRdb re-called the multiplex PCR reads, yielding one record per CDR3 amino acid sequence without DNA. The sample table sets out approximately 1,200 distinct CDR3 sequences. Findings and limits, study-wide: Comparing secondary cytopenia with chronic lymphocytic leukemia showed no cluster-lack signature, apparently masked by lymphoma repertoire. Physiological T cell clusters of healthy donors were apparently absent in primary autoimmune cytopenia patients.

Germline lookup yields CDR1 KGHSH and CDR2 LQKENI. The CDR3 loop spans 15 amino acids. TRB was amplified from approximately 250 ng of peripheral blood genomic DNA per sample. The J gene is TRBJ1-1, the V gene TRBV18; TCRdb reports TRBD1, a call that lacks DNA to check it against. Sequencing was carried out using peripheral blood. This clonotype originated in a human donor with an autoimmune cytopenia or autoimmune hepatitis (not recorded which). This CDR3 is CASSPETGQNTEAFF.